The clone carrying this T cell receptor beta chain was observed a single time. The antigen is unknown. This clone may be a read error of a much larger clone one base away. These data come from a study of T cells in Graves' hyperthyroidism and ophthalmopathy. For the study at large: Blood was drawn when the patient was first diagnosed and still untreated.

TCR beta CDR3 regions were amplified from RNA transcripts. The HTBI primer set drove a first-round RT-PCR of the TCR CDR3. TCRdb re-derived calls from the multiplex PCR reads in MiXCR, one entry per CDR3 protein. This table has hundreds of thousands of distinct CDR3 sequences, approximately 13% appearing once. General study findings and limits: Separation of ophthalmopathy from stable hyperthyroidism was achieved by a 13 V-J model.

The TCR sequence derives from a woman younger than 35 with Graves' hyperthyroidism. The sequenced sample consisted of blood.

CDR3 in DNA: TGTACCAGCAGCTTTGAGAGTAGCGGAGGCGAGCAGTACTTC. It is translated as CTSSFESSGGEQYF. The chain couples TRBV7-3 to TRBJ2-7; a weak D match, TRBD2 (6 bases). CDR1 is SGHTA and CDR2 is FQGTGA in the germline V gene. This CDR3 region has 14 residues.